This record covers a single T cell receptor beta chain. There are 13 residues in the CDR3. The germline CDR1 and CDR2 sequences are SGHRS and YFSETQ. Trimming took 5 bases from V and 2 from J, leaving 10 bases between them. The assay was immunoSEQ multiplex PCR, and TCRdb's table has in-frame clones only and misses some. Of about 170,000 clones listed, 84% are singletons. This record belongs to a study of blood T cell repertoires in COVID-19. In the study overall: Acute and convalescent COVID-19 samples came from the United States, Italy and Spain.

The specimen sequenced was peripheral blood. The TCR sequence derives from a woman aged 80 or over with COVID-19, enrolled during active disease. The chain has TRBV5-1 and TRBJ2-5; tentatively, D is TRBD2 (6 bases). The chain's CDR3 is CASSGGPQETQYF. CDR3 coding DNA: TGCGCCAGCAGTGGAGGGCCTCAAGAGACCCAGTACTTC. Filled out from reference TRBV5-1 and TRBJ2-5, the complete variable domain reads KAGVTQTPRYLIKTRGQQVTLSCSPISGHRSVSWYQQTPGQGLQFLFEYFSETQRNKGNFPGRFSGRQFSNSRSEMNVSTLELGDSALYLCASSGGPQETQYFGPGTRLLVL.